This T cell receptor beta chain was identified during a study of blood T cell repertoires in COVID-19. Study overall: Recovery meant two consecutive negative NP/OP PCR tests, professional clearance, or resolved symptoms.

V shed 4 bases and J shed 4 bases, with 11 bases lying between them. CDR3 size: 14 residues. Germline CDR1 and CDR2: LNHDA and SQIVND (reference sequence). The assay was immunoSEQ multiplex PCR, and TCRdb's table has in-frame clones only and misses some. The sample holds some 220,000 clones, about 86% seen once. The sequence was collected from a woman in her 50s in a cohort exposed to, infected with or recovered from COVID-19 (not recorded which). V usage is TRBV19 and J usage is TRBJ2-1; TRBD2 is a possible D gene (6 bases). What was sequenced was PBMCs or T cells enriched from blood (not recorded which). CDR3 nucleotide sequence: TGTGCCAGTAGTAGGGCGGGGAGATACAATGAGCAGTTCTTC. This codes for CASSRAGRYNEQFF.